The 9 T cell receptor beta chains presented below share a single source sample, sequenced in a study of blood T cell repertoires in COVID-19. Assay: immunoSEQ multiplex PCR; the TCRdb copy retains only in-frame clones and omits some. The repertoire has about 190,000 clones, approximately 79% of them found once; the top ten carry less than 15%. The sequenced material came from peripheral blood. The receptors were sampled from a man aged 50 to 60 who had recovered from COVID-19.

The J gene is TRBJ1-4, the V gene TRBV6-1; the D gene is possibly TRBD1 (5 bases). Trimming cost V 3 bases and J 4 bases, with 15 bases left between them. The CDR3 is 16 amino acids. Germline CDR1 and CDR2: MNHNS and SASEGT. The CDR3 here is CASSDGLGGHNEKLFF. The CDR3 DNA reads TGTGCCAGCAGTGACGGGTTGGGGGGTCATAATGAAAAACTGTTTTTT.

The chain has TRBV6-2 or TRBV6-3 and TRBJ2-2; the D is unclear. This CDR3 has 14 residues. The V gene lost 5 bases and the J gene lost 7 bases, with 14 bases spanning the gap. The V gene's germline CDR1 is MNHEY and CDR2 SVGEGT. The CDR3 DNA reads TGTGCCAGCAGTCTTGTAAGACAAGTCGGGGAGCTGTTTTTT. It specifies CASSLVRQVGELFF.

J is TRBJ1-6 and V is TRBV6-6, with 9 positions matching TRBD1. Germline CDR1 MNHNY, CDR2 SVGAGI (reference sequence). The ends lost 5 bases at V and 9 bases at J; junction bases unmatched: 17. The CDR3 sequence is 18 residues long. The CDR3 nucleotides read TGTGCCAGCAGTCCTGAACTCGGGGGACAGGGCACGGTTTCACCCCTCCACTTT. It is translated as CASSPELGGQGTVSPLHF.

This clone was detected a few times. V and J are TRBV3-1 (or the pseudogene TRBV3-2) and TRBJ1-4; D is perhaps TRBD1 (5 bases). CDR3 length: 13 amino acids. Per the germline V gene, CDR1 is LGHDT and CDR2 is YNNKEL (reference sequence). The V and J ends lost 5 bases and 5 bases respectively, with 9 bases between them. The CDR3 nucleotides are TGTGCCAGCAGCAGGGGTACAAATGAAAAACTGTTTTTT. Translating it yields CASSRGTNEKLFF.

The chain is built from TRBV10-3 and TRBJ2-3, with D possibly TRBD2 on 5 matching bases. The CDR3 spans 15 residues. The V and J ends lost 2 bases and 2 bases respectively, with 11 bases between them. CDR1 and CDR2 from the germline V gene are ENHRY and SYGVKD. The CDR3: CAISEVQADTDTQYF. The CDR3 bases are TGTGCCATCAGTGAGGTTCAAGCGGACACAGATACGCAGTATTTT.

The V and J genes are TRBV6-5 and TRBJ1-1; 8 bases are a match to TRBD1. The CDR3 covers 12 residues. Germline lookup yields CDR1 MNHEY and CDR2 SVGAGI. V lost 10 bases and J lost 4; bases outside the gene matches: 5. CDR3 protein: CATGQGGTEAFF. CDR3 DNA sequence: TGTGCCACCGGACAGGGCGGCACTGAAGCTTTCTTT.

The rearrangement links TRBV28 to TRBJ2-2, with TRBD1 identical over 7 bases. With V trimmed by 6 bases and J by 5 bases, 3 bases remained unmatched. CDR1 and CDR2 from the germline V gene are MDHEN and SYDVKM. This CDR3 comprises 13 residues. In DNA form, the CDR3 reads TGTGCCAGCAGCTTGACAGGGACCGGGGAGCTGTTTTTT. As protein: CASSLTGTGELFF.

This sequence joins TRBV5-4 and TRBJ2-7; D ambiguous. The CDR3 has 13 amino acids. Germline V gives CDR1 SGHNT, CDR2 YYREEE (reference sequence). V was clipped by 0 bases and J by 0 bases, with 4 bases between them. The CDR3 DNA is TGTGCCAGCAGCTTGGTCTCCTCCTACGAGCAGTACTTC. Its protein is CASSLVSSYEQYF.

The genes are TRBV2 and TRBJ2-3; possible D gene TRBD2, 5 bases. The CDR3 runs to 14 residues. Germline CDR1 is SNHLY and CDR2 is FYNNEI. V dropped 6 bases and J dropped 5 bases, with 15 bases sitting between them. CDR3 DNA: TGTGCCAGCAGCCCTTCAGTACTAGGAGATACGCAGTATTTT. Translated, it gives CASSPSVLGDTQYF.